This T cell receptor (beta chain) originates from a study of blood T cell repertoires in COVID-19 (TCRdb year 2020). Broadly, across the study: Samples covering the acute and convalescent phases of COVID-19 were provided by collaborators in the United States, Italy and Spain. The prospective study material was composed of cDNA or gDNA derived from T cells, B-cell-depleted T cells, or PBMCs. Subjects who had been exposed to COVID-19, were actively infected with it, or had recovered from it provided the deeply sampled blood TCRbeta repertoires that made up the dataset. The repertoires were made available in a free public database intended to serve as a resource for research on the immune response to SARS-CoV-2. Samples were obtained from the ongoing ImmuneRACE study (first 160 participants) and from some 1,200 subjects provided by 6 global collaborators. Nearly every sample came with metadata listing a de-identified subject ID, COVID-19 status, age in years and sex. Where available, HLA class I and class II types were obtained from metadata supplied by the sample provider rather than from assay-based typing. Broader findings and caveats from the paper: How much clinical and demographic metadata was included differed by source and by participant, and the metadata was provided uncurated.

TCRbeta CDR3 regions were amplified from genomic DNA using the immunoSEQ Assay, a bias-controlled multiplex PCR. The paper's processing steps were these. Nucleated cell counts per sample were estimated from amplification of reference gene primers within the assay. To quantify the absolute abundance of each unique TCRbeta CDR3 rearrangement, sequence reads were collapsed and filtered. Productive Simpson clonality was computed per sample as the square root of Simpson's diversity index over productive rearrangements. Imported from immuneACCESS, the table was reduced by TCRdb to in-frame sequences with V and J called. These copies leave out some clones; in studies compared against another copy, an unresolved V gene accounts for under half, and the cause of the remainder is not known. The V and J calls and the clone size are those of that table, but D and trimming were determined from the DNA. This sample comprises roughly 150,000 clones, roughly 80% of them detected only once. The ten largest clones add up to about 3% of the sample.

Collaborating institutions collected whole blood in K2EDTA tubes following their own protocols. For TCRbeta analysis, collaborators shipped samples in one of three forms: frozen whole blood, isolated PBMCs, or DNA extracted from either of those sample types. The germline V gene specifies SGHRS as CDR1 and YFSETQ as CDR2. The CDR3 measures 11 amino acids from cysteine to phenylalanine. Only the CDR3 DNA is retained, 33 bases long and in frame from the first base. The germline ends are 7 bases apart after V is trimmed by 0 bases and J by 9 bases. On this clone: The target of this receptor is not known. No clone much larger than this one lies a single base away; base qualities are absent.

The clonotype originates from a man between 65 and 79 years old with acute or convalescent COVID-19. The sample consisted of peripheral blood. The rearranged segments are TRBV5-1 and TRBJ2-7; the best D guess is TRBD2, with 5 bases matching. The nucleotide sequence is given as TGCGCCAGCAGCTTGGCGGAGGTGCAGTACTTC. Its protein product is CASSLAEVQYF.